These 26 T cell receptor beta chains came from one sample sequenced in a study of blood T cell repertoires in COVID-19. Assay: immunoSEQ multiplex PCR; the TCRdb copy retains only in-frame clones and omits some. The profile covers 120,000 to 150,000 clones, with 75% to 85% appearing a single time and 5% taken by the ten largest. Sequences were obtained from peripheral blood. Receptor source: a woman in her fifties or sixties with acute or convalescent COVID-19.

CDR3 amino acids: CASSLGTGTKNIQYF. The CDR3 region has the DNA TGTGCCAGCAGCTTAGGGACAGGGACAAAAAACATTCAGTACTTC. The V call is TRBV11-2, the J call TRBJ2-4; 8 nucleotides match TRBD1. The V gene end was trimmed by 1 base and the J gene end by 4 bases; junction bases not matched to a gene: 3. The CDR3 has 15 residues. CDR1 and CDR2 from the germline V gene are SGHAT and FQNNGV.

This chain joins TRBV28 and TRBJ1-5; maybe TRBD1 (6 bases). The germline V gene encodes CDR1 MDHEN and CDR2 SYDVKM. V dropped 4 bases and J dropped 15 bases, with 13 bases sitting between them. This CDR3 comprises 11 residues. The CDR3 nucleotides are TGTGCCAGCAGTTGGGACACCCCGGCGCATTTT. Its translation: CASSWDTPAHF.

The genes are TRBV3-1 (or the pseudogene TRBV3-2) and TRBJ1-2; maybe TRBD1 (5 bases). Germline V lookup: CDR1 LGHDT, CDR2 YNNKEL (reference sequence). The V gene lost 3 bases and the J gene lost 10 bases, with 27 bases spanning the gap. The CDR3 is made up of 17 amino acids. CDR3 in DNA: TGTGCCAGCAGCCAGTTCGCGGGGGAACTACCGGGCACGTACTACACCTTC. Translating gives CASSQFAGELPGTYYTF.

The gene calls are TRBV7-3 and TRBJ1-1, with D tentatively TRBD1 (5 bases). The length of the CDR3 is 13 residues. Trimming pared 2 bases from V and 1 base from J, leaving 5 bases between. Germline CDR1 and CDR2: SGHTA and FQGTGA. In DNA, the CDR3 is TGTGCCAGCAGCTTACAGGGGAACACTGAAGCTTTCTTT. Protein sequence: CASSLQGNTEAFF.

The V and J genes are TRBV30 and TRBJ2-5; tentative D call: TRBD2 (5 bases). Per the germline V gene, CDR1 is GTSNPN and CDR2 is SVGIG (reference sequence). V lost 0 bases and J 7 bases, leaving 12 bases between the germline ends. This CDR3 comprises 13 residues. CDR3 residues: CAWSVGGGRTQYF. DNA of the CDR3: TGTGCCTGGAGTGTAGGAGGAGGAAGGACCCAGTACTTC.

The V gene is TRBV28, the J gene TRBJ1-1; 7 nucleotides line up with TRBD1. The trim removed 7 bases at V and 1 base at J, leaving 9 bases unmatched. This CDR3 has 15 amino acids. CDR1 MDHEN and CDR2 SYDVKM come from the germline V gene. This CDR3 reads CASTPPTGWNTEAFF. CDR3 DNA sequence: TGTGCCAGCACCCCTCCGACAGGGTGGAACACTGAAGCTTTCTTT. The whole variable domain, remainder taken from reference TRBV28 and TRBJ1-1, is DVKVTQSSRYLVKRTGEKVFLECVQDMDHENMFWYRQDPGLGLRLIYFSYDVKMKEKGDIPEGYSVSREKKERFSLILESASTNQTSMYLCASTPPTGWNTEAFFGQGTRLTVV.

This clone was seen a handful of times. The CDR3 sequence: CASAVGGPRRDTGELFF. For the CDR3, the DNA is TGTGCCAGCGCCGTGGGGGGGCCTCGGAGGGACACCGGGGAGCTGTTTTTT. The genes are TRBV7-2 and TRBJ2-2, with a possible D match to TRBD2 (7 bases). V lost 8 bases to trimming and J lost 3 bases, with 22 bases between them. Per the germline V gene, CDR1 is SGHTA and CDR2 is FQGNSA. The CDR3 is 17 amino acids.

V usage is TRBV9 and J usage is TRBJ2-7; 8 bases agree with TRBD2. The CDR3 length is 16 residues. Germline V gives CDR1 SGDLS, CDR2 YYNGEE. V was clipped by 4 bases and J by 7 bases; unmatched bases: 16. The CDR3 DNA sequence: TGTGCCAGCAGCCCAGGAGTGGGTAGCGGGACAAGAGAGCAGTACTTC. This encodes CASSPGVGSGTREQYF.

The J gene is TRBJ1-2, the V gene TRBV24-1; TRBD1 matches 7 bases. The germline gives CDR1 KGHDR, CDR2 SFDVKD. The CDR3 runs 13 residues. V trimming: 6 bases; J trimming: 3 bases; junction bases outside the gene matches: 3. CDR3 in DNA: TGTGCCACCAGTCCCGGGACAGACTATGGCTACACCTTC. It codes for CATSPGTDYGYTF.

The CDR3 DNA reads as TGTGCCAGCAGCCCGGGACAGACAGATACGCAGTATTTT. Its translation is CASSPGQTDTQYF. This chain links TRBV7-3 with TRBJ2-3; 7 bases match TRBD1. Germline V CDR1 and CDR2: SGHTA, FQGTGA. This CDR3 region has 13 residues. V was pared by 5 bases and J by 3 bases, with 2 bases of the junction left unmatched.

The chain uses TRBV18 and TRBJ2-7; TRBD1 aligns across 9 bases. Germline V lookup: CDR1 KGHSH, CDR2 LQKENI. V was pared by 3 bases and J by 6 bases, with 9 bases of the junction left unmatched. The CDR3 consists of 15 residues. CDR3 sequence (DNA): TGTGCCAGCTCACCTGCAGGACAGGGGCGAATCGAGCAGTACTTC. Its protein product is CASSPAGQGRIEQYF.

The CDR3 spells CASSRSRTGANVLTF. CDR3 in DNA: TGTGCCAGCAGTAGAAGTAGAACTGGGGCCAACGTCCTGACTTTC. The J gene is TRBJ2-6, the V gene TRBV6-2 or TRBV6-3; no reliable D call. Germline V gene sequence: CDR1 MNHEY, CDR2 SVGEGT. The CDR3 consists of 15 residues. Trimming took off 5 bases at V and 2 bases at J, with 10 bases between the two ends.

This clone has only one observation. The chain is built from TRBV18 and TRBJ1-2, with a possible D match to TRBD1 (6 bases). Germline CDR1 and CDR2: KGHSH and LQKENI. CDR3 size: 15 residues. Between the trimmed V and J ends, which lost 5 bases and 4 bases, there was a span of 17 bases. CDR3 sequence (DNA): TGTGCCAGCTCATTCGAACCAGGGGCGGCCTATGGCTACACCTTC. Encoded protein: CASSFEPGAAYGYTF.

V is TRBV19 and J is TRBJ1-2, with TRBD1 matching over 7 bases. Per germline, CDR1 LNHDA and CDR2 SQIVND (reference sequence). The CDR3 totals 13 residues. The junction had 14 bases not matched to a gene; V was cut back by 11 bases and J by 8 bases. The CDR3 nucleotides read TGTGCCGCAATGAGGGCAGGGGGATTCGGCTACACCTTC. This encodes CAAMRAGGFGYTF.

V is TRBV7-8 and J is TRBJ2-7; TRBD1 agrees at 11 bases. The CDR3 contains 15 residues. The germline V gene has CDR1 SGHVS and CDR2 FQNEAQ. J lost 1 base, V lost 6 bases, and 5 bases had no gene match. The DNA of the CDR3 is TGTGCCAGCAGTCGCGGGACAGGGGGTTCCTACGAGCAGTACTTC. Translating gives CASSRGTGGSYEQYF.

This clone showed up just once. This chain connects TRBV23-1 to TRBJ1-4; D is unclear. TRBV23-1 is treated as an ORF (open reading frame) with a function not yet certain. The CDR3 loop spans 15 amino acids. The germline V and J ends were trimmed by 9 bases and 0 bases, with 14 bases remaining between them. As DNA, the CDR3 is TGCGCCAGTTCTCTTCCACCGGCAACTAATGAAAAACTGTTTTTT. This sequence encodes CASSLPPATNEKLFF.

The V and J genes are TRBV9 and TRBJ2-1, with 12 nucleotides matching TRBD2. The CDR3 is 17 amino acids. From germline, CDR1 is SGDLS and CDR2 YYNGEE. After removal of 4 bases from V and 6 bases from J, the junction contained 11 bases not matched to a gene. This chain's CDR3 is CASSRTVTSGGTNEQFF. DNA for the CDR3: TGTGCCAGCAGCCGCACGGTTACTAGCGGGGGGACCAATGAGCAGTTCTTC.

The chain uses TRBV28 and TRBJ2-7; 8 bases are shared with TRBD1. CDR1 is MDHEN and CDR2 is SYDVKM in the germline V gene. This CDR3 has 15 amino acids. V lost 5 bases to trimming and J lost 2 bases; unmatched junction nucleotides: 8. The CDR3 loop reads CASSTAGTGTYEQYF. The DNA of the CDR3 is TGTGCCAGCAGTACAGCCGGGACAGGCACCTACGAGCAGTACTTC.

The chain combines TRBV4-2 with TRBJ2-1, with TRBD2 identical over 9 bases. This CDR3 spans 16 amino acids. The germline CDR1 and CDR2 sequences are LGHNA and YNFKEQ. V shed 1 base and J 9 bases; nucleotides not matched to a gene: 10. As DNA, the CDR3 is TGTGCCAGCAGCCAAGTTGGTGGCGGGGGGGCGAGTGAGCAGTTCTTC. This sequence encodes CASSQVGGGGASEQFF.

This clone has just a few counts. V gene TRBV30 combines with J gene TRBJ1-2; the match to TRBD1 covers 9 bases. J lost 4 bases, V lost 0 bases, and 6 bases had no gene match. The germline gives CDR1 GTSNPN, CDR2 SVGIG (reference sequence). There are 15 residues in the CDR3. The CDR3 protein is CAWSVLRTGAYGYTF. CDR3 DNA: TGTGCCTGGAGTGTACTCCGGACAGGGGCCTATGGCTACACCTTC. Full variable domain (remainder filled in from reference TRBV30 and TRBJ1-2): SQTIHQWPATLVQPVGSPLSLECTVEGTSNPNLYWYRQAAGRGLQLLFYSVGIGQISSEVPQNLSASRPQDRQFILSSKKLLLSDSGFYLCAWSVLRTGAYGYTFGSGTRLTVV.

The chain carries TRBV7-2 and TRBJ1-1, with no clear D. Trimming pared 4 bases from V and 5 bases from J, leaving 8 bases between. This CDR3 comprises 12 residues. The germline gives CDR1 SGHTA, CDR2 FQGNSA. CDR3 nucleotide sequence: TGTGCCAGCAGCTACGTCAGGACTGAAGCTTTCTTT. Amino acids: CASSYVRTEAFF.

The rearrangement joins TRBV7-3 to TRBJ1-2, with D possibly matching TRBD1 (6 bases). The V and J ends lost 7 bases and 4 bases respectively, with 19 bases between them. This CDR3 region has 15 residues. Germline V gene sequence: CDR1 SGHTA, CDR2 FQGTGA. The CDR3 sequence is CASTFAPGDIYGYTF. The CDR3 DNA reads as TGTGCCAGCACCTTTGCCCCAGGGGACATCTATGGCTACACCTTC.

The CDR3 DNA follows: TGTGCCAGCAGTTGGGGGGGAGTAGGGCCCCAGCATTTT. It specifies CASSWGGVGPQHF. The chain couples TRBV6-2 or TRBV6-3 to TRBJ1-5, with D possibly TRBD1 on 5 matching bases. Germline CDR1 MNHEY, CDR2 SVGEGT. This CDR3 has 13 amino acids. V was pared by 4 bases and J by 9 bases, with 13 bases between.

V usage is TRBV18 and J usage is TRBJ1-1; D remains ambiguous. CDR3 length: 15 residues. V lost 2 bases and J lost 4, with 14 bases in between. Per germline, CDR1 KGHSH and CDR2 LQKENI. CDR3 amino acids: CASSPTEGSGTEAFF. CDR3 coding DNA: TGTGCCAGCTCACCAACCGAGGGAAGCGGCACTGAAGCTTTCTTT.

CDR3 nucleotide sequence: TGTGCCAGCAGTGGAAGACAACTCTACGAGCAGTACTTC. Its protein product is CASSGRQLYEQYF. This chain links TRBV2 with TRBJ2-7; D ambiguous. V was shortened by 4 bases and J by 3 bases, with 10 bases between the two germline ends. Germline values: CDR1 SNHLY, CDR2 FYNNEI. CDR3 size: 13 residues.

The rearrangement links TRBV9 to TRBJ1-6; D is ambiguous. V was clipped by 3 bases and J by 6 bases, with 10 bases between them. Germline CDR1 is SGDLS and CDR2 is YYNGEE. CDR3 length: 14 residues. As DNA, the CDR3 is TGTGCCAGCAGCGGAGGAGGGCTTAATTCACCCCTCCACTTT. Translation gives CASSGGGLNSPLHF.